Listed here are 15 T cell receptor beta chains from one sample, sequenced in a study of CXCR3-negative and CXCR3-positive naive CD8 T cells. General study results and limits: CXCR3-positive naive cells carried more hydrophobic TRB CDR3s than CXCR3-negative ones.

Which antigens these TCRs recognize remains unknown. cDNA libraries for TRB were generated by 5' RACE incorporating UMI labels. From its re-call of the 5' RACE reads, TCRdb lists each CDR3 protein once, without DNA. Its table records some 47,000 distinct CDR3 sequences. The sample consisted of naive CXCR3+ CD8+ T cells from blood. Stated subset: CD45RO-CCR7+CD27+CD95- naive CD8+ T cells expressing CXCR3 (TNR3+). Source of these receptors: a human donor in good health. Some clones in this sample may be carry-over from other donors' samples.

This sequence joins TRBV4-3 and TRBJ2-7; TCRdb names TRBD1, which stays unverified in the absence of DNA. CDR3 size: 14 residues. The V gene's germline CDR1 is LGHNA and CDR2 YSLEER. This CDR3 reads CASSPRGGAYEQYF.

The V gene is TRBV20-1, the J gene TRBJ2-7; the TCRdb call, TRBD1, lacks DNA for checking. The CDR3 is made up of 15 amino acids. Germline CDR1 is DFQATT and CDR2 is SNEGSKA (reference sequence). The CDR3 loop reads CSARVVAGNSYEQYF.

The gene calls are TRBV7-2 and TRBJ2-7; TCRdb's D gene call, TRBD1, goes unchecked for lack of DNA. Looked up from germline, CDR1 is SGHTA and CDR2 is FQGNSA. The CDR3 sequence is 13 residues long. CDR3 loop: CASSLEGGGWQYF. Drawing the rest from reference TRBV7-2 and TRBJ2-7, the complete variable domain is GAGVSQSPSNKVTEKGKDVELRCDPISGHTALYWYRQSLGQGLEFLIYFQGNSAPDKSGLPSDRFSAERTGGSVSTLTIQRTQQEDSAVYLCASSLEGGGWQYFGPGTRLTVT.

The gene calls are TRBV5-6 and TRBJ2-7; no DNA is available, so the TRBD1 call from TCRdb remains unchecked. Per germline, CDR1 SGHDT and CDR2 YYEEEE. The CDR3 loop spans 14 amino acids. CDR3 amino acids: CASSSRQGSYEQYF.

The genes are TRBV20-1 and TRBJ1-4; the D call from TCRdb, TRBD1, cannot be confirmed without DNA. The germline V gene has CDR1 DFQATT and CDR2 SNEGSKA (reference sequence). This CDR3 comprises 15 residues. CDR3 sequence: CSARGGTPRGEKLFF.

J is TRBJ2-7 and V is TRBV20-1; TCRdb's D call, TRBD1, is unchecked because there is no DNA. CDR3 length: 13 residues. Germline V gene data show CDR1 as DFQATT and CDR2 as SNEGSKA (reference sequence). The CDR3 is CSARQGARYEQYF.

V is TRBV29-1 and J is TRBJ2-6. CDR1 SQVTM and CDR2 ANQGSEA come from the germline V gene. This CDR3 contains 15 residues. The CDR3 here is CSVELVSSGANVLTF. Based on the CDR3 plus reference TRBV29-1 and TRBJ2-6, the full variable domain is SAVISQKPSRDICQRGTSLTIQCQVDSQVTMMFWYRQQPGQSLTLIATANQGSEATYESGFVIDKFPISRPNLTFSTLTVSNMSPEDSSIYLCSVELVSSGANVLTFGAGSRLTVL.

The chain recombines TRBV6-2 or TRBV6-3 with TRBJ2-1; the D call from TCRdb, TRBD1, cannot be confirmed without DNA. Germline CDR1 reads MNHEY; CDR2 reads SVGEGT. The length of the CDR3 is 14 residues. The CDR3 sequence: CASSYGGREDEQFF.

This chain links TRBV7-9 with TRBJ2-5. The CDR3 is 14 residues long. The germline V gene encodes CDR1 SEHNR and CDR2 FQNEAQ (reference sequence). The CDR3 region is CASSLVGVSETQYF.

The rearrangement joins TRBV29-1 to TRBJ1-1; the D call from TCRdb, TRBD1, cannot be confirmed without DNA. The CDR3 has 12 amino acids. Looked up from germline, CDR1 is SQVTM and CDR2 is ANQGSEA. CDR3 sequence: CSVVDRGIEAFF.

The chain is built from TRBV7-3 and TRBJ2-1; TCRdb's D gene call, TRBD1, goes unchecked for lack of DNA. There are 16 residues in the CDR3. Germline CDR1 and CDR2: SGHTA and FQGTGA. The CDR3 loop reads CASSLTRQGFDNEQFF.

The V and J genes are TRBV6-1 and TRBJ1-1; checking the TCRdb D call of TRBD1 is not possible without DNA. Germline values: CDR1 MNHNS, CDR2 SASEGT. The CDR3 spans 16 residues. The CDR3 region is CASSDRDTRVRTEAFF.

This chain uses TRBV7-9 with TRBJ2-4. CDR1 and CDR2 from the germline V gene are SEHNR and FQNEAQ (reference sequence). The CDR3 is made up of 13 amino acids. The CDR3 protein is CASSRPSENIQYF.

The gene calls are TRBV20-1 and TRBJ2-7; TCRdb selects TRBD1, and the lack of DNA leaves this call unchecked. The CDR3 runs 14 residues. Per germline, CDR1 DFQATT and CDR2 SNEGSKA (reference sequence). CDR3: CSARSWTGGYEQYF.

This chain joins TRBV6-6 and TRBJ2-3; lacking DNA, the TRBD1 call made by TCRdb goes unchecked. CDR3 length: 14 amino acids. Looked up from germline, CDR1 is MNHNY and CDR2 is SVGAGI (reference sequence). The CDR3 reads CASSLYRGADTQYF.